Below, one T cell receptor (beta chain) is given with its context. No much larger clonotype is one base removed from it; base qualities were not supplied. V gives up 5 bases and J gives up 10 bases, and the segment between their germline ends measures 11 bases. Based on the germline V gene (reference sequence), the CDR1 and CDR2 sequences are LGHDT and YNNKEL. Inclusive of the bounding cysteine and phenylalanine, the CDR3 is 11 residues long. The entry retains the CDR3 DNA only, 33 bases that are in frame from base 1. PBMCs were labeled with CellTrace CFSE and were cultured for five to six days in RPMI containing around 8% human serum plus peptide pools at roughly 1 ug/mL each. Unfixed proliferating CD4 T cells were sorted on a BD FACSAria as live CD56-CD19-CD16-CD3+CD4+ CFSE-low cells. Enrolled adults were healthy and seronegative for ZIKV, JEV, YFV, DENV and WNV by microneutralization screening. The samples were taken from a phase 1, double-blinded, randomized, placebo-controlled trial testing an alum-adjuvanted Zika purified-inactivated virus (ZPIV) vaccine. Peripheral blood mononuclear cells were isolated by standard procedure and stored frozen in liquid nitrogen until use.

The source of the sample is a study of Japanese encephalitis immunity and Zika vaccine responses (TCRdb year 2021). Background on the whole study: Each included participant got alum-adjuvanted ZPIV three times, at weeks 0, 4 and 28, with every dose being 5.0 ug. ZIKV peptides were 15-mers overlapping by 11 residues, selected for NetMHCpan/NetMHCII-predicted epitopes with affinity below 50 nM. TCR repertoires were also analyzed from three flavivirus-naive individuals at weeks 2, 6 and 52 after starting ZPIV vaccination. The stimulations used peptide pools from ZIKV structural proteins divided into flavivirus-conserved and non-conserved sets, or JEV or YFV peptides that matched the pre-vaccination. More than 5 representative participants from each pre-vaccination group were selected for TCR sequencing, using samples from week 0 (after pre-vaccination and before ZPIV) and week 52. Approximately twelve participants received one dose of YFV vaccine (YF-VAX) before ZPIV, and some ten participants were flavivirus-naive. Two to three months ahead of the first ZPIV dose, approximately 13 participants were given JEV vaccine (IXIARO) as a two-dose regimen with the doses 28 days apart. The study tested whether CD4 T cell responses to the Zika vaccine were shaped by prior Japanese encephalitis virus (JEV) or yellow fever virus (YFV) vaccination.

Receptor libraries were prepared by 5' RACE. Before sequencing, the TCRbeta libraries were pooled in amounts proportional to the number of cells sorted for each library. Total RNA from sorted cells was extracted with RNAzol RT, and cDNA was made with an oligo(dT) primer and a template-switching oligo. The TCRbeta V-CDR3-J region was PCR-amplified with Kapa HiFi using a SMARTer oligo primer and a TCRbeta constant-region primer. Illumina adaptors and sample-specific index barcodes were added in a second PCR, with HighPrep bead cleanup and a Bioanalyzer check confirming a band of roughly 650 bp. Sequencing of the libraries was done on an Illumina MiSeq using 2x151 bp paired-end reads. The original methods were these. Reads were demultiplexed with an in-house Java program, and MiXCR assigned TCRbeta annotations and counted clonotypes. Repertoire overlap was assessed with Morisita-Horn indices from the R package vegan, and UPGMA clustering and Circos plots of recurring clonotypes were generated. Shannon diversity and richness were normalized to the highest possible value given the input cell numbers, yielding values from 0 to 1. MUSCLE was used to align CDR3beta sequences, SeqinR to compute distances, and R to plot multidimensional scaling. TCRdb reworked the public reads: Q25 trimming with fastp, MiXCR clone assembly, productive beta chains retained. Each CDR3 protein appears once, grouped with its most common genes and DNA. TCRdb assigned the V and J calls; the authors' analysis was not used. In all, the sample holds around 250 distinct CDR3 sequences, and around 7% of those were seen once. The ten most abundant clones make up approximately 40% of the sample.

The study at large found these results: JEV-pre-vaccinated donors showed higher repertoire similarity across time-points and stimulations than YFV-pre-vaccinated donors, indicating more clonotypes common to ZIKV and JEV stimulation. The analysis covered only a subset of trial participants who had three doses and adequate samples, rather than the whole vaccinated cohort. After ZPIV, repertoire richness of CD4 T cells responding to conserved ZIKV epitopes significantly decreased in JEV-pre-vaccinated donors. Because there were not enough samples, the peptide pools could not be deconvoluted, which meant the specific peptides behind the cross-reactive responses went unidentified. CD8 T cell responses to ZIKV peptide pools were of very low magnitude and seen in only a few individuals. Samples clustered by participant with no similarity between individuals, suggesting no public TCRs were detected.

Rearrangement joined TRBV3-1 to TRBJ2-5, with TRBD2 as a weak D call on 5 bases. This sequence originates from an adult woman who received an inactivated Zika virus vaccine. The sample consisted of antigen-activated CD4+ T cells from blood, cultured, taken during a Zika inactivated vaccine study. The CDR3 loop reads CASSSGWDQYF. The DNA sequence is given as TGTGCCAGCAGCTCGGGGTGGGACCAGTACTTC.